One and the same sample provided the 6 T cell receptor beta chains below, sequenced in a study of metastatic and nonmetastatic thyroid tumors. TCRdb reprocessed the PCR reads via MiXCR. Among about 16,000 clones listed, approximately 30% were seen once. Each patient went into thyroid surgery without having received any treatment. The sequencing input was tumor tissue. The receptors originated from a male donor with papillary thyroid cancer or a benign thyroid nodule (not recorded which). Some clones in this sample may be carry-over from other donors' samples.

This rearrangement joins TRBV28 to TRBJ2-3, with TRBD2 as a possible D gene (5 bases). V lost 2 bases, J lost 0 bases, and 15 bases lay in between. The CDR3 is 17 residues long. The germline V gene has CDR1 MDHEN and CDR2 SYDVKM. The CDR3 reads CASSLEGAYSSTDTQYF. The CDR3 DNA reads as TGTGCCAGCAGTTTAGAGGGAGCCTACTCTAGCACAGATACGCAGTATTTT. Based on the CDR3 plus reference TRBV28 and TRBJ2-3, the full variable domain is DVKVTQSSRYLVKRTGEKVFLECVQDMDHENMFWYRQDPGLGLRLIYFSYDVKMKEKGDIPEGYSVSREKKERFSLILESASTNQTSMYLCASSLEGAYSSTDTQYFGPGTRLTVL.

This clone is classed as medium-sized. The V call is TRBV19, the J call TRBJ2-2; 9 positions agree with TRBD2. Per germline, CDR1 LNHDA and CDR2 SQIVND (reference sequence). The trim removed 0 bases at V and 9 bases at J, leaving 14 bases unmatched. This CDR3 is built from 18 residues. CDR3 in DNA: TGTGCCAGTAGTATAGATCTGTTGGTAGCGGGAGTAGATCGGGAGCTGTTTTTT. Its translation: CASSIDLLVAGVDRELFF.

V is TRBV20-1 and J is TRBJ2-2; 7 bases fit TRBD2. CDR1 is DFQATT and CDR2 is SNEGSKA in the germline V gene (reference sequence). Trimming at V came to 1 base and at J to 6 bases, leaving 8 bases not matched to a gene. The CDR3 is made up of 15 amino acids. The CDR3 reads CSARAPGLRAGELFF. The CDR3 DNA reads TGCAGTGCTAGAGCGCCGGGACTACGCGCCGGGGAGCTGTTTTTT.

This chain connects TRBV20-1 to TRBJ2-1; TRBD2 might be the D (6 bases). Germline V gene sequence: CDR1 DFQATT, CDR2 SNEGSKA (reference sequence). With 3 bases removed from V and 0 bases from J, the gap between germline ends came to 9 bases. The CDR3 runs to 14 residues. The CDR3 loop reads CSASGSPSYNEQFF. CDR3 bases: TGCAGTGCTAGCGGGAGCCCCTCCTACAATGAGCAGTTCTTC.

This clone occurred many times. V usage is TRBV15 and J usage is TRBJ2-5, with TRBD2 identical over 8 bases. With V trimmed by 0 bases and J by 2 bases, 5 bases remained unmatched. CDR3 length: 16 residues. Germline V gene sequence: CDR1 LNHNV, CDR2 YYDKDF (reference sequence). The CDR3 spells CATSREKGLGQETQYF. CDR3 in DNA: TGTGCCACCAGCAGAGAGAAGGGACTAGGTCAAGAGACCCAGTACTTC.

This clone was seen many times. Different DNA sequences within this sample yield the same CDR3. J is TRBJ2-1 and V is TRBV4-2; D gene uncertain. In germline, CDR1 is LGHNA, CDR2 YNFKEQ. V lost 5 bases and J lost 7, with 12 bases in between. The CDR3 is made up of 13 amino acids. CDR3 nucleotide sequence: TGTGCCAGCAGCTCCGCGGTAGGGAATGAGCAGTTCTTC. Translation: CASSSAVGNEQFF.